In this sample, the clone carrying this TCR beta chain turned up a few times. Its antigen is not identified. These data belong to a study of T cells after yellow fever vaccination. Study results and limitations: A faster peak, day 5 versus 15, was reached by the weaker secondary response.

TCRdb reprocessed the 5' RACE reads with MiXCR, giving one entry per CDR3 protein. The top ten clones hold roughly 18% of a sample with a few hundred thousand distinct CDR3 sequences, about 8.3% of them seen once. The starting material was PBMCs, obtained roughly 47 days after the first yellow fever vaccination. This TCR was sampled from a man aged 18 to 30 who received the YFV17D yellow fever vaccine.

CDR3 DNA sequence: TGCGCCAGCAGCCAAGAATTCAGGGAGACACTTCGGGAGACCCAGTACTTC. This gives the protein CASSQEFRETLRETQYF. The V gene is TRBV4-3, the J gene TRBJ2-5, with D possibly being TRBD1 or TRBD2 (5 bases each). The CDR3 totals 17 residues. With 0 bases removed from V and 5 bases from J, the gap between germline ends came to 19 bases. CDR1 and CDR2 from the germline V gene are LGHNA and YSLEER.